The present T cell receptor beta chain was sequenced within a study of T cell responses to AZD1222 COVID-19 vaccine. As for the study in general: Second-dose groups at about 4 or about 12 weeks were pooled. General study findings and limits: Repertoires were obtained only post-peak T cell response. Spike regions recognized by vaccine-associated CD4 TCRs spanned the protein, led by 160-218 and 743-854.

On this clone itself: Antigen specificity is unknown.

The CDR3 is 17 amino acids. Trimming shortened V by 3 bases and J by 4 bases, and 19 bases separated the two germline ends. Looked up from germline, CDR1 is SGHRS and CDR2 is YFSETQ. The method was immunoSEQ multiplex PCR; TCRdb's version includes in-frame clones alone and lacks a portion of them. The sample yields around 100,000 clones, about four fifths seen once. This chain joins TRBV5-1 and TRBJ1-4; D uncertain. The TCR sequence derives from an adult in good health. Material: peripheral blood, obtained on day 0 of AZD1222 vaccination. The CDR3 coding sequence is TGCGCCAGCAGCTCTCACTTCGGTCAAGACCTTAATGAAAAACTGTTTTTT. It yields the protein CASSSHFGQDLNEKLFF. Full variable domain (remainder filled in from reference TRBV5-1 and TRBJ1-4): KAGVTQTPRYLIKTRGQQVTLSCSPISGHRSVSWYQQTPGQGLQFLFEYFSETQRNKGNFPGRFSGRQFSNSRSEMNVSTLELGDSALYLCASSSHFGQDLNEKLFFGSGTQLSVL.